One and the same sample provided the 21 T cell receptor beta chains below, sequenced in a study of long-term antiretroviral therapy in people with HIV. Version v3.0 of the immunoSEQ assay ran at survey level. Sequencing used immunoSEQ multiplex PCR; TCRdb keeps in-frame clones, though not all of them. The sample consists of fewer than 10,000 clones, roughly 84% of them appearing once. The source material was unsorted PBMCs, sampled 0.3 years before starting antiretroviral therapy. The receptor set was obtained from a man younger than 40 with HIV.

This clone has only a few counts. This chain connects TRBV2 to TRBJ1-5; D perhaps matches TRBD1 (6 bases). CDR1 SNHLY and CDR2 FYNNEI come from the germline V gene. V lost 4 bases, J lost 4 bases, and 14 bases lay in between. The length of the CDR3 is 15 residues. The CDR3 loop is CASSAAGAANQPQHF. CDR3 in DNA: TGTGCCAGCAGTGCTGCGGGGGCCGCAAATCAGCCCCAGCATTTT.

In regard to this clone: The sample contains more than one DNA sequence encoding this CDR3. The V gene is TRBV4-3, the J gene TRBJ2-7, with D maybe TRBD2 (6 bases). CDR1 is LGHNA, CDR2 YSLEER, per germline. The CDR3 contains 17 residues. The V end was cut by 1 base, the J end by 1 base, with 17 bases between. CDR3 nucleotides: TGCGCCAGCAGCCAAGGGGTTCAAGGGGACTTTTCCTACGAGCAGTACTTC. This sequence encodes CASSQGVQGDFSYEQYF.

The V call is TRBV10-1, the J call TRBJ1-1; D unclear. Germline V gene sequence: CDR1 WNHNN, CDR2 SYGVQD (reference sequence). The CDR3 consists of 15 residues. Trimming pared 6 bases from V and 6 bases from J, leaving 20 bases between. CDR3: CASSEGRGGRSEAFF. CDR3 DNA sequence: TGCGCCAGCAGCGAAGGCCGGGGTGGGAGGTCTGAAGCTTTCTTT.

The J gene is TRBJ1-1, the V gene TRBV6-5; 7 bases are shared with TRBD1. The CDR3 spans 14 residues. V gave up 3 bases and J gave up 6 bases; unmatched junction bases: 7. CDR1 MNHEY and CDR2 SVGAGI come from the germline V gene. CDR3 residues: CASSYTSGTAEAFF. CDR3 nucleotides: TGTGCCAGCAGTTATACCTCGGGGACAGCTGAAGCTTTCTTT.

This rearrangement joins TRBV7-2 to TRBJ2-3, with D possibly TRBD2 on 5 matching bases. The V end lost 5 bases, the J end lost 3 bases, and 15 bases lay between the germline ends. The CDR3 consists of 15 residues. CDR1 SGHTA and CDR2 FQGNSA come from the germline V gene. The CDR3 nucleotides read TGTGCCAGCAGCCCGCCGGGAAAGTCAACAGATACGCAGTATTTT. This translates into CASSPPGKSTDTQYF.

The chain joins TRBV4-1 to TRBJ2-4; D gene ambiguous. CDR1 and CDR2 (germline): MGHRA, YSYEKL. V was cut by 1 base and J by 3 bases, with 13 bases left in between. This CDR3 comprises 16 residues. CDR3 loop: CASSQGPEIFKNIQYF. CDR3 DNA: TGCGCCAGCAGCCAAGGCCCAGAGATATTCAAAAACATTCAGTACTTC.

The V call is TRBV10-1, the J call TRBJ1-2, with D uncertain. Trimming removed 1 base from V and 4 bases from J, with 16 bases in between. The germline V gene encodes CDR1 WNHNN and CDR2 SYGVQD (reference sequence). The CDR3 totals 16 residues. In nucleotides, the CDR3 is TGCGCCAGCAGTGAGTTCCAGGCGAAGTCCTCCTATGGCTACACCTTC. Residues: CASSEFQAKSSYGYTF.

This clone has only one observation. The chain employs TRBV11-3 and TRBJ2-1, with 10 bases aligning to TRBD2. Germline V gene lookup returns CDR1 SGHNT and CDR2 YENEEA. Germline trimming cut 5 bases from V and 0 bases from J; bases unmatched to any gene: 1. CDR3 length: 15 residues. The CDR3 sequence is CASSPSGSSYNEQFF. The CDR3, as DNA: TGTGCCAGCAGCCCTAGCGGGAGCTCCTACAATGAGCAGTTCTTC.

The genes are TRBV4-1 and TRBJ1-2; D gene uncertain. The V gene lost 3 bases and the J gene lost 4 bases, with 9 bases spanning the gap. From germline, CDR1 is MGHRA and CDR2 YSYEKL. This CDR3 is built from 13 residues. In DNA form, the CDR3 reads TGCGCCAGCAGCCAGGGATATACCTATGGCTACACCTTC. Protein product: CASSQGYTYGYTF.

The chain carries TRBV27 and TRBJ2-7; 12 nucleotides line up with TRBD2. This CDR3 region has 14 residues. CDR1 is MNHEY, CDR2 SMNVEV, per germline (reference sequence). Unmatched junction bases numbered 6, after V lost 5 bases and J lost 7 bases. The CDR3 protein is CASSMTSGSTEQYF. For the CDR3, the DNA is TGTGCCAGCAGTATGACTAGCGGGAGCACGGAGCAGTACTTC.

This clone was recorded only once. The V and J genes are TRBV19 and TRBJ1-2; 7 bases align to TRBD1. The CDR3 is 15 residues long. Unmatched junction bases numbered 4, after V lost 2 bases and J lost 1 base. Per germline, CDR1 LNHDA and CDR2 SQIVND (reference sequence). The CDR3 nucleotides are TGTGCCAGTAGTATACGGACAGGCGGTAACTATGGCTACACCTTC. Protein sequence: CASSIRTGGNYGYTF.

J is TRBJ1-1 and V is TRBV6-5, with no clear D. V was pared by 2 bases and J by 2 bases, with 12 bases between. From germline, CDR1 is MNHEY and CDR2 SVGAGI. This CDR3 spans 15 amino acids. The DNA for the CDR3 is TGTGCCAGCAGTTACGAGACCAGTTATAACACTGAAGCTTTCTTT. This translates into CASSYETSYNTEAFF.

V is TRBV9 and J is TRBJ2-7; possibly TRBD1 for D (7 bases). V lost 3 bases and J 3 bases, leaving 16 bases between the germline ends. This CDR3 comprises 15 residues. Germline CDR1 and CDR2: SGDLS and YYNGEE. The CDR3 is CASSARDSGLYEQYF. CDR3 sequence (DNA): TGTGCCAGCAGCGCGCGGGACAGTGGCCTCTACGAGCAGTACTTC.

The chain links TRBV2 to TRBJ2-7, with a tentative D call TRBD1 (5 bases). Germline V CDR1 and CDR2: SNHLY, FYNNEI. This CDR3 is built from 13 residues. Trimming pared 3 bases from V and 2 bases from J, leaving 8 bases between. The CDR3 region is CASSEPGTYEQYF. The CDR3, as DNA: TGTGCCAGCAGTGAGCCAGGGACCTACGAGCAGTACTTC. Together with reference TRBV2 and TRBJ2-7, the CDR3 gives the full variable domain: EPEVTQTPSHQVTQMGQEVILRCVPISNHLYFYWYRQILGQKVEFLVSFYNNEISEKSEIFDDQFSVERPDGSNFTLKIRSTKLEDSAMYFCASSEPGTYEQYFGPGTRLTVT.

The CDR3 DNA reads TGCAGCGTTCTATCCTACGAGCAGTACTTC. This sequence encodes CSVLSYEQYF. The chain carries TRBV29-1 and TRBJ2-7, with D unresolved. Trimming took off 5 bases at V and 1 base at J, with 3 bases between the two ends. The CDR3 is 10 amino acids. Per the germline V gene, CDR1 is SQVTM and CDR2 is ANQGSEA.

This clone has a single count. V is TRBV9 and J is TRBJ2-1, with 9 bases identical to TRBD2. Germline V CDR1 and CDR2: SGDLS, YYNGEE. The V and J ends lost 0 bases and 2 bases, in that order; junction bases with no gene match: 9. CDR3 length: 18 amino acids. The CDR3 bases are TGTGCCAGCAGCGTAGACGGAAGCGGGGGGCCGACCTACAATGAGCAGTTCTTC. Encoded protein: CASSVDGSGGPTYNEQFF.

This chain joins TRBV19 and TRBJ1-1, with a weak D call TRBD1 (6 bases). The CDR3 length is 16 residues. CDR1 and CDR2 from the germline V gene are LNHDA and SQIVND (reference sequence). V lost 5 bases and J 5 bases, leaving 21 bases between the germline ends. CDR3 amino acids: CASSLRTAAEGTEAFF. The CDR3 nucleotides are TGTGCCAGTAGTCTTAGGACAGCAGCGGAAGGGACTGAAGCTTTCTTT.

CDR3 bases: TGTGCCAGCAGTTTAGGACTAGCGGCAGATACGCAGTATTTT. Translation gives CASSLGLAADTQYF. J is TRBJ2-3 and V is TRBV27; 10 bases are shared with TRBD2. The germline gives CDR1 MNHEY, CDR2 SMNVEV (reference sequence). This CDR3 contains 14 residues. Trimming removed 2 bases from V and 4 bases from J; junction bases left unmatched: 0.

In nucleotides, the CDR3 is TGTGCCAGCAGTTTACTGGGGGCGAACACTGAAGCTTTCTTT. This gives the protein CASSLLGANTEAFF. The chain recombines TRBV27 with TRBJ1-1, with a weak D call TRBD1 (6 bases). CDR3 size: 14 residues. The V end lost 2 bases, the J end lost 1 base, and 8 bases lay between the germline ends. CDR1 MNHEY and CDR2 SMNVEV come from the germline V gene (reference sequence).

CDR3 loop: CASSNPAGASSYNEQFF. In DNA, the CDR3 is TGTGCCAGTAGTAATCCGGCGGGAGCGAGCTCCTACAATGAGCAGTTCTTC. V is TRBV19 and J is TRBJ2-1, with 7 bases lining up with TRBD2. CDR1 and CDR2 from the germline V gene are LNHDA and SQIVND (reference sequence). V gave up 4 bases and J gave up 0 bases; unmatched junction bases: 9. This CDR3 contains 17 residues.

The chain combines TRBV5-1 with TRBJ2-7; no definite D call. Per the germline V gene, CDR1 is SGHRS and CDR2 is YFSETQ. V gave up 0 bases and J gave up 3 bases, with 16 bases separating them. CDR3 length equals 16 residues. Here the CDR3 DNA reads TGCGCCAGCAGCTTGGGAGACGGAGCGCGTAGCTACGAGCAGTACTTC. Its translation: CASSLGDGARSYEQYF.